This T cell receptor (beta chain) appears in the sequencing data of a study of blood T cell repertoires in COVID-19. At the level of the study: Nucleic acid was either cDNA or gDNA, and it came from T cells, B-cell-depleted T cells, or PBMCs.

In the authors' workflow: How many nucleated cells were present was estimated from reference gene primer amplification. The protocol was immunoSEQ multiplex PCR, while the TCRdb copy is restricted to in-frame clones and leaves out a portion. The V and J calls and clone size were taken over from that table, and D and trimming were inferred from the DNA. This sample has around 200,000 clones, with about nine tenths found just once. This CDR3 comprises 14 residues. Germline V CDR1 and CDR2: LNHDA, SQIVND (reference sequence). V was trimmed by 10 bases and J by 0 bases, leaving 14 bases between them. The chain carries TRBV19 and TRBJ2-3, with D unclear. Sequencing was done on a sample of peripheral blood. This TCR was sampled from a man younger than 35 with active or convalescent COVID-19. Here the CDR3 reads CATTPFLSTDTQYF. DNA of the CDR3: TGTGCCACTACCCCTTTCCTGAGCACAGATACGCAGTATTTT. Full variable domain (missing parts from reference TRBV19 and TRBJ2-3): DGGITQSPKYLFRKEGQNVTLSCEQNLNHDAMYWYRQDPGQGLRLIYYSQIVNDFQKGDIAEGYSVSREKKESFPLTVTSAQKNPTAFYLCATTPFLSTDTQYFGPGTRLTVL.